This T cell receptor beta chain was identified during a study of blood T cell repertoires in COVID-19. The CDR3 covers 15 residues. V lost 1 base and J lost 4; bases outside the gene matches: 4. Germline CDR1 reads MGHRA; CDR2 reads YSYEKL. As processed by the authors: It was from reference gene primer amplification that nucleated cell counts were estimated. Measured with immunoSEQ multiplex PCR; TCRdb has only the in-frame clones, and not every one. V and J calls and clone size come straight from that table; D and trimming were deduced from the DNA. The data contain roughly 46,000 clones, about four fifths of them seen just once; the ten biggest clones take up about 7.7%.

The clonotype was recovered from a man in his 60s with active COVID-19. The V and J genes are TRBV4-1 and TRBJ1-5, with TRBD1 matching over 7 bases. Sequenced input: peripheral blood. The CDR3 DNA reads TGCGCCAGCAGCCAAGCTTCGACAGGGAATCAGCCCCAGCATTTT. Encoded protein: CASSQASTGNQPQHF.